The entry that follows covers one T cell receptor (beta chain) sequence. The record originates from a study of response to subunit inactivated influenza vaccine. TCRdb processed the RT-PCR reads anew with MiXCR; each CDR3 protein has one entry. The sample holds roughly 620,000 distinct CDR3 sequences, approximately 11% seen once. The CDR3 loop spans 14 amino acids. Germline loops: CDR1 MGHRA, CDR2 YSYEKL. With 2 bases clipped from V and 5 bases from J, the junction kept 4 bases outside the gene matches. This sample was also put to use in a study of T cells expressing NK-cell markers. That source notes: As the method of synthesis, 5'RACE template switching with UMIs yielded TCR beta cDNA. From sorted CD3+CD56+NKG2C+, CD3+CD56+NKG2C- and CD3+CD56-NKG2C+ T cells came the TCR beta repertoires. For 5 to 7 donors, the dominant NKG2C+ clonotypes made up about 1.0-7.5% of their CD8+ T cells. A handful of donors showed these clonotypes also leading the CD3+CD56-NKG2C+ fraction. HCMV specificity of expanded NKG2C+ T cell clones remained unclear.

The receptor comes from a man aged 45-60 years who received an inactivated influenza vaccine. This sequence joins TRBV4-1 and TRBJ2-3, with 7 bases that match TRBD1. Material: PBMCs from blood, obtained on the day of vaccination. CDR3 loop: CASSQRYRGDTQYF. The CDR3 nucleotides read TGCGCCAGCAGCCAACGGTACAGGGGAGATACGCAGTATTTT.